Given below is one T cell receptor (beta chain) in context. Its antigen specificity is not known. Base qualities are not provided; no much larger clone lies one nucleotide away. Sequenced on an Illumina NovaSeq 6000. cDNA libraries for TCRalpha and TCRbeta were prepared by 5'RACE using constant-segment primers, with sample barcodes and unique molecular identifiers added. Trizol reagent was used to extract RNA from every sample. The libraries were amplified in two PCR steps, and the second step added a second sample barcode and Illumina TruSeq adapters. Sequencing of libraries was performed on an Illumina NovaSeq with 2 x 150 bp paired-end reads. The published analysis was carried out like this. The reads were demultiplexed and collapsed into UMI-guided consensus sequences using migec v1.2.7. Using mixcr v2.1.11, the UMI consensuses were aligned to TRA and TRB V and J templates and assembled into clonotypes. Expanded or contracted clonotypes were those called significant by both edgeR and NoisET, with noise models trained on biological replicates. For edgeR calls, the cutoffs were a false discovery rate-adjusted p below 0.01 and a log2 fold-change threshold of 1. As an exploratory analysis of dynamics, max-normalized trajectories of the 1000 most abundant clonotypes were examined by PCA with hierarchical clustering. Separately sequenced CD4+ and CD8+ repertoires were used to assign a CD4 or CD8 phenotype to each responding clone. Clones were called with MiXCR by TCRdb after fastp trimmed the public reads at Q25, and only in-frame beta chains were retained. Identical CDR3 proteins give one entry, which carries the most common genes and DNA. These V and J calls rely on TCRdb rather than the paper's analysis. The sample records about 560,000 distinct CDR3 sequences, about 18% of which are singletons. About 7.4% of the sample rests with the top ten.

The data originate from a study of T-cell memory formation after mild COVID-19 (dated by TCRdb to the early 2020s). In terms of the full investigation: TCR sequence clusters from the two donors were largely donor specific. Two young, previously healthy adult volunteers, one female and one male, were included in the cohort. In a couple of donors, T-cell clones that expanded and contracted after mild COVID-19 were tracked by sequencing TCRalpha and TCRbeta repertoires over time.

Germline trimming: 2 bases from V, 2 bases from J; junction bases outside gene matches: 8. The germline V gene supplies CDR1 SGHRS and CDR2 YFSETQ. There are 19 amino acids in the CDR3, from cysteine to phenylalanine inclusive. Here the CDR3 DNA is all that survives: 57 bases in frame from base 1. The full study reports these points: From day 15 to 85, contracting clones showed balanced CD4/CD8 phenotypes, whereas a second wave of clones that expanded from day 15 to 37 leaned towards CD4+. Contracting CD4+ clones appeared mostly in the CM and EM memory subsets, whereas CD8+ clones were enriched in EMRA. Only two mild cases were covered in the study, and larger cohorts including severe cases with pre-infection samples were considered necessary. The second-wave clones that peaked on day 37 were not confirmed to be SARS-CoV-2 specific. Some responding clones were found in pre-infection memory, which suggests that pre-existing cross-reactive memory T cells took part in the SARS-CoV-2 response.

Ficoll-Paque density gradient centrifugation was the method used to isolate PBMCs. This clonotype originated in an adult woman who had mild COVID-19 (a few samples of this study predate the infection). The sample titles of this study are shuffled in the database, so cell type and time point are left out; the donor was told from shared clones. The specimen was PBMCs or a T cell subset sorted from them (not recorded which). The V gene is TRBV5-1 and the J gene is TRBJ2-1; 15 central bases correspond to TRBD2. Here is the DNA: TGCGCCAGCAGCTTTCCGGGACTAGCGGGAGGAGTAACCTACAATGAGCAGTTCTTC. Its product reads: CASSFPGLAGGVTYNEQFF. Extended through the reference TRBV5-1 and TRBJ2-1 proteins, this CDR3 yields the full variable domain: KAGVTQTPRYLIKTRGQQVTLSCSPISGHRSVSWYQQTPGQGLQFLFEYFSETQRNKGNFPGRFSGRQFSNSRSEMNVSTLELGDSALYLCASSFPGLAGGVTYNEQFFGPGTRLTVL.